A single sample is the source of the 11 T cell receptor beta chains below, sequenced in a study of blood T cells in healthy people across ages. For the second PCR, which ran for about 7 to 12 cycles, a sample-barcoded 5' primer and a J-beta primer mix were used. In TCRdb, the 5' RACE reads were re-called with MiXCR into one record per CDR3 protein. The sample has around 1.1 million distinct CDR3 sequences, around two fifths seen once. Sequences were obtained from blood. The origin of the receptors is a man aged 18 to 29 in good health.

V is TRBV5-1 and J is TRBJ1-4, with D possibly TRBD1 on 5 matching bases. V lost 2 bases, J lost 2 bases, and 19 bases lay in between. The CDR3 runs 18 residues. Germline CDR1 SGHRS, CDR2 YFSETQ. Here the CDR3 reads CASSFTGRGFSTNEKLFF. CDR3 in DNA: TGCGCCAGCAGCTTTACGGGGCGAGGGTTTTCGACTAATGAAAAACTGTTTTTT. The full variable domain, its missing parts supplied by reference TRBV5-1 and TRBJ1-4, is KAGVTQTPRYLIKTRGQQVTLSCSPISGHRSVSWYQQTPGQGLQFLFEYFSETQRNKGNFPGRFSGRQFSNSRSEMNVSTLELGDSALYLCASSFTGRGFSTNEKLFFGSGTQLSVL.

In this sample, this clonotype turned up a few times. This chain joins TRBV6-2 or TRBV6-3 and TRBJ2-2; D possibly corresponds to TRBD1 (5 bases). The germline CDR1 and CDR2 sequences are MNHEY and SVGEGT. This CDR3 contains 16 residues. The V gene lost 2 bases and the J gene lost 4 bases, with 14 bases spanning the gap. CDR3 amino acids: CASSYGPERGTGELFF. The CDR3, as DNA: TGTGCCAGCAGTTACGGACCCGAAAGGGGCACCGGGGAGCTGTTTTTT.

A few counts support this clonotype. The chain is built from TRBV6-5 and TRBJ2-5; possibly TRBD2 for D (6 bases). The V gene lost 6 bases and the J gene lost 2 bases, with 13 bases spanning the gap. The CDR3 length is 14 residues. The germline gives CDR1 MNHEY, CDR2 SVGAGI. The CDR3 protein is CASRTGLLQETQYF. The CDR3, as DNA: TGTGCCAGCAGAACGGGACTCCTACAAGAGACCCAGTACTTC.

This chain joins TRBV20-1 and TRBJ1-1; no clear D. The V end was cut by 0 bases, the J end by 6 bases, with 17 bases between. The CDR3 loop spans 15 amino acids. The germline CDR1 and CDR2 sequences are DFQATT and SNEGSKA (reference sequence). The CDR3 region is CSARDSGKNGAEAFF. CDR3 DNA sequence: TGCAGTGCTAGAGATTCCGGGAAGAACGGGGCTGAAGCTTTCTTT.

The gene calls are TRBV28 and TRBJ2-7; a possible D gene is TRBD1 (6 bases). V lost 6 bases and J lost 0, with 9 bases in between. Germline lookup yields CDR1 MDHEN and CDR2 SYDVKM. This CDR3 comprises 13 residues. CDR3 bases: TGTGCCAGCAGGGACAGCGACTCCTACGAGCAGTACTTC. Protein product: CASRDSDSYEQYF.

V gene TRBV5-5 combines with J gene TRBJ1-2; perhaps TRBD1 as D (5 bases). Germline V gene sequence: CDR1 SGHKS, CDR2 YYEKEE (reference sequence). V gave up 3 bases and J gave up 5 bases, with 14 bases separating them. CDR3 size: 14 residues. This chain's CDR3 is CASSYDSGDYGYTF. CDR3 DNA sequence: TGTGCCAGCAGCTATGACAGCGGCGATTATGGCTACACCTTC.

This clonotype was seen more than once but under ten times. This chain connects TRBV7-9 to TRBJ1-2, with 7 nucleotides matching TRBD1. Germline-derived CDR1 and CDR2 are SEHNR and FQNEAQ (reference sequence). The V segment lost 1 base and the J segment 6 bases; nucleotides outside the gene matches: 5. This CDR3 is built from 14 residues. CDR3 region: CASSLDGTENGYTF. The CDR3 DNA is TGTGCCAGCAGCTTAGACGGGACAGAAAATGGCTACACCTTC. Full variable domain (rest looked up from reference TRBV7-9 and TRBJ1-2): DTGVSQNPRHKITKRGQNVTFRCDPISEHNRLYWYRQTLGQGPEFLTYFQNEAQLEKSRLLSDRFSAERPKGSFSTLEIQRTEQGDSAMYLCASSLDGTENGYTFGSGTRLTVV.

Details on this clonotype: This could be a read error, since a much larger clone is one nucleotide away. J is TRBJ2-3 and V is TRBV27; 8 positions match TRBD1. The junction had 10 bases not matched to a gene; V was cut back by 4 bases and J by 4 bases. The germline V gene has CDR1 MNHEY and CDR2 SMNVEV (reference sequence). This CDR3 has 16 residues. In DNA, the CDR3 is TGTGCCAGCAGTTCTGAGGACAGGGCATATCCAGATACGCAGTATTTT. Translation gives CASSSEDRAYPDTQYF.

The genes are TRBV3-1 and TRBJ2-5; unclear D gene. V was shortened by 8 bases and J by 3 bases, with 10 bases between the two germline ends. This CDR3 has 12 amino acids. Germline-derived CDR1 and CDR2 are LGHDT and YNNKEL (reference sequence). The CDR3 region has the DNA TGTGCCAGCGGCCTAAACGAAGAGACCCAGTACTTC. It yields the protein CASGLNEETQYF.

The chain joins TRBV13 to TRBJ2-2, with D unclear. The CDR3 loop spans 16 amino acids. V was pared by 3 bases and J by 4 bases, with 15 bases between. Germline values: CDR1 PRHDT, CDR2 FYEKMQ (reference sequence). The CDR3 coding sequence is TGTGCCAGCAGCTTGGGCCAGGAAGACCGCACCGGGGAGCTGTTTTTT. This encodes CASSLGQEDRTGELFF.

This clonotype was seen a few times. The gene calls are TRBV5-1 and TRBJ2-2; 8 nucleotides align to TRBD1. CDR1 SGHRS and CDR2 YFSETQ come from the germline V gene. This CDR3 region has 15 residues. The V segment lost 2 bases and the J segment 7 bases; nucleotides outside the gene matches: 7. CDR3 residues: CASSFRQGNDGELFF. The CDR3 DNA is TGCGCCAGCAGCTTTAGACAGGGGAACGACGGGGAGCTGTTTTTT.